One and the same sample provided the 26 T cell receptor beta chains below, sequenced in a study of blood T cell repertoires in COVID-19. This table comes from immunoSEQ multiplex PCR, and its TCRdb copy is limited to in-frame clones, with some not included. The sample holds about 180,000 clones, around 87% seen once. The sample comprised peripheral blood. These TCRs come from a man in his forties with active or convalescent COVID-19.

V usage is TRBV9 and J usage is TRBJ2-7; 8 nucleotides line up with TRBD2. Losses at the gene ends were 3 bases for V and 7 bases for J; bases not matched to a gene: 6. Germline CDR1 SGDLS, CDR2 YYNGEE. This CDR3 has 13 amino acids. CDR3 amino acids: CASSAGRAGEQYF. In DNA, the CDR3 is TGTGCCAGCAGCGCCGGGAGGGCGGGGGAGCAGTACTTC.

The chain combines TRBV25-1 with TRBJ2-1; perhaps TRBD2 as D (7 bases). V was pared by 1 base and J by 1 base, with 11 bases between. From germline, CDR1 is MGHDK and CDR2 SYGVNS. The CDR3 runs to 16 residues. This CDR3 reads CASSELGGASYNEQFF. The CDR3 DNA reads TGTGCCAGCAGTGAATTGGGGGGGGCTTCCTACAATGAGCAGTTCTTC.

The gene calls are TRBV5-4 and TRBJ1-5; D remains unclear. Germline lookup yields CDR1 SGHNT and CDR2 YYREEE (reference sequence). Trimming left V 4 bases short and J 5 bases short, with 10 bases between. The CDR3 extends over 13 amino acids. The CDR3 sequence is CASSLDGDQPQHF. The DNA for the CDR3 is TGTGCCAGCAGCCTCGACGGGGATCAGCCCCAGCATTTT.

The rearrangement uses TRBV28 and TRBJ1-6; D is perhaps TRBD1 (5 bases). Germline loops: CDR1 MDHEN, CDR2 SYDVKM. Trimming took 6 bases from V and 6 from J, leaving 12 bases between them. This CDR3 is built from 14 residues. The CDR3 DNA reads as TGTGCCAGCAGCGGGGGACTGATTAATTCACCCCTCCACTTT. This encodes CASSGGLINSPLHF.

The rearrangement joins TRBV28 to TRBJ1-5; possible D gene TRBD1, 6 bases. This CDR3 is 16 amino acids long. With 6 bases removed from V and 1 base from J, the gap between germline ends came to 16 bases. The germline CDR1 and CDR2 sequences are MDHEN and SYDVKM. The CDR3, as DNA: TGTGCCAGCAGGGGGAGGGGGACACTCAGCAATCAGCCCCAGCATTTT. Residues: CASRGRGTLSNQPQHF.

This sequence joins TRBV18 and TRBJ1-1; 12 bases line up with TRBD1. There are 16 residues in the CDR3. The V and J ends lost 7 bases and 1 base, in that order; junction bases with no gene match: 7. The V gene's germline CDR1 is KGHSH and CDR2 LQKENI. For the CDR3, the DNA is TGTGCCAGCTTGGATCCGGGACAGGGGGCGAACACTGAAGCTTTCTTT. Its translation is CASLDPGQGANTEAFF.

The chain links TRBV12-3 or TRBV12-4 to TRBJ1-2; 7 nucleotides line up with TRBD1. After removal of 5 bases from V and 7 bases from J, the junction contained 7 bases not matched to a gene. The CDR3 is 13 amino acids. CDR3 sequence: CASSPTGAGGYTF. Here the CDR3 DNA reads TGTGCCAGCAGTCCAACAGGGGCTGGTGGCTACACCTTC.

The chain links TRBV7-8 to TRBJ1-6, with TRBD1 identical over 7 bases. The junction had 2 bases not matched to a gene; V was cut back by 4 bases and J by 5 bases. CDR1 is SGHVS, CDR2 FQNEAQ, per germline. The CDR3 contains 14 residues. The CDR3 region has the DNA TGTGCCAGCAGCTCCGGGACAGATAATTCACCCCTCCACTTT. This gives the protein CASSSGTDNSPLHF.

The chain has TRBV7-2 and TRBJ1-1; D is unclear. The CDR3 has 13 residues. Germline V gives CDR1 SGHTA, CDR2 FQGNSA. With 4 bases removed from V and 0 bases from J, the gap between germline ends came to 6 bases. The CDR3, as DNA: TGTGCCAGCAGCTCCAACATGAACACTGAAGCTTTCTTT. Translated: CASSSNMNTEAFF.

This sequence joins TRBV9 and TRBJ2-7, with a tentative D call TRBD1 (6 bases). Trimming removed 0 bases from V and 4 bases from J, with 11 bases in between. Germline values: CDR1 SGDLS, CDR2 YYNGEE. This CDR3 has 14 amino acids. CDR3 sequence: CASSVAGTSYEQYF. In DNA, the CDR3 is TGTGCCAGCAGCGTAGCTGGGACATCGTACGAGCAGTACTTC.

The V and J genes are TRBV7-2 and TRBJ2-7; D may be TRBD1 (5 bases). This CDR3 is built from 15 residues. V was trimmed by 5 bases and J by 5 bases, leaving 19 bases between them. From germline, CDR1 is SGHTA and CDR2 FQGNSA. The CDR3, as DNA: TGTGCCAGCAGCCTCCGGTGGGCAGGGTCCCACGAGCAGTACTTC. This gives the protein CASSLRWAGSHEQYF. Full variable domain (missing parts from reference TRBV7-2 and TRBJ2-7): GAGVSQSPSNKVTEKGKDVELRCDPISGHTALYWYRQSLGQGLEFLIYFQGNSAPDKSGLPSDRFSAERTGGSVSTLTIQRTQQEDSAVYLCASSLRWAGSHEQYFGPGTRLTVT.

This clone was counted a single time. The chain has TRBV21-1 and TRBJ1-5; no check of the table's D call, TRBD1, against the DNA was made. TRBV21-1 corresponds to a pseudogene. CDR3 size: 14 residues. CDR3 in amino acids: CASSETGVLQPQHF. The CDR3 nucleotides are TGTGCCAGCAGCGAAACAGGGGTTTTACAGCCCCAGCATTTT.

The chain employs TRBV15 and TRBJ2-5; 10 nucleotides line up with TRBD2. This CDR3 is built from 18 residues. The trim removed 0 bases at V and 5 bases at J, leaving 12 bases unmatched. Germline loops: CDR1 LNHNV, CDR2 YYDKDF (reference sequence). CDR3 in amino acids: CATSRDRGSGGSLETQYF. The CDR3 nucleotides read TGTGCCACCAGCAGAGATCGTGGTAGCGGGGGGTCCTTGGAGACCCAGTACTTC.

The rearrangement uses TRBV19 and TRBJ1-2, with 7 bases matching TRBD1. J was trimmed by 4 bases and V by 7 bases; bases with no gene match: 9. Germline V gives CDR1 LNHDA, CDR2 SQIVND (reference sequence). This CDR3 spans 14 amino acids. CDR3 nucleotide sequence: TGTGCCAGTAATGCTTTGGGGACAGCCTATGGCTACACCTTC. It encodes CASNALGTAYGYTF.

This clone was counted many times. Because the CDR3's place on the DNA is in doubt, the DNA is left out and the CDR3 is given as listed by TCRdb. The J gene is TRBJ1-2, the V gene TRBV28; the table's D gene call, TRBD1, was not cross checked with the DNA. Per germline, CDR1 MDHEN and CDR2 SYDVKM. The CDR3 length equals 14 residues, ends included. The CDR3 sequence is CASSSSDRVEGYTF.

The V and J genes are TRBV7-9 and TRBJ1-1, with D perhaps TRBD1 (5 bases). CDR3 size: 15 residues. The V gene's germline CDR1 is SEHNR and CDR2 FQNEAQ (reference sequence). Deletions cut 5 bases from V and 0 bases from J, with 13 bases between. For the CDR3, the DNA is TGTGCCAGCAGCCATGTGGGCAGGGTGAACACTGAAGCTTTCTTT. Translated, it gives CASSHVGRVNTEAFF. Full variable domain (missing parts from reference TRBV7-9 and TRBJ1-1): DTGVSQNPRHKITKRGQNVTFRCDPISEHNRLYWYRQTLGQGPEFLTYFQNEAQLEKSRLLSDRFSAERPKGSFSTLEIQRTEQGDSAMYLCASSHVGRVNTEAFFGQGTRLTVV.

The chain combines TRBV5-5 with TRBJ2-7; TRBD1 matches 8 bases. This CDR3 is built from 14 residues. V trimming: 5 bases; J trimming: 6 bases; junction bases outside the gene matches: 10. Germline CDR1 reads SGHKS; CDR2 reads YYEKEE (reference sequence). CDR3 residues: CASSPGQGSPEQYF. The DNA for the CDR3 is TGTGCCAGCAGTCCTGGACAGGGTAGCCCCGAGCAGTACTTC.

The chain links TRBV10-3 to TRBJ1-6; 7 bases fit TRBD1. The V gene's germline CDR1 is ENHRY and CDR2 SYGVKD. Losses at the gene ends were 4 bases for V and 1 base for J; bases not matched to a gene: 7. This CDR3 has 17 residues. The CDR3 loop is CAISAVAGGSYNSPLHF. CDR3 DNA: TGTGCCATCAGTGCAGTGGCAGGGGGATCCTATAATTCACCCCTCCACTTT.

The chain links TRBV19 to TRBJ1-2, with 7 nucleotides matching TRBD1. The CDR3 runs 17 residues. With 5 bases clipped from V and 1 base from J, the junction kept 13 bases outside the gene matches. Looked up from germline, CDR1 is LNHDA and CDR2 is SQIVND (reference sequence). Written as DNA, the CDR3 is TGTGCCAGTAGTGTTCACCGGGACAGTCAAAATAACTATGGCTACACCTTC. Translated, it gives CASSVHRDSQNNYGYTF.

The chain couples TRBV2 to TRBJ1-2, with D maybe TRBD1 (6 bases). The CDR3 runs 13 residues. The germline CDR1 and CDR2 sequences are SNHLY and FYNNEI. Trimming cost V 4 bases and J 5 bases, with 11 bases left between them. This CDR3 reads CASSVSQGYGYTF. CDR3 DNA: TGTGCCAGCAGTGTATCACAGGGTTATGGCTACACCTTC.

This clone was seen a few times. The chain joins TRBV7-9 to TRBJ1-4; D perhaps matches TRBD1 (6 bases). The V and J ends lost 7 bases and 4 bases respectively, with 13 bases between them. This CDR3 has 14 amino acids. Germline values: CDR1 SEHNR, CDR2 FQNEAQ (reference sequence). CDR3 region: CASTTRGNNEKLFF. The CDR3 DNA reads TGTGCCAGCACTACCAGGGGAAATAATGAAAAACTGTTTTTT.

For the CDR3, the DNA is TGCGCCAGCCTGGGAGCCCTAAACACTGAAGCTTTCTTT. Protein sequence: CASLGALNTEAFF. This sequence joins TRBV10-2 and TRBJ1-1; D uncertain. The CDR3 totals 13 residues. The V gene's germline CDR1 is WSHSY and CDR2 SAAADI. V lost 8 bases and J lost 2, with 12 bases in between.

This clone showed up just once. The chain employs TRBV2 and TRBJ1-6; D is uncertain. Germline V gene lookup returns CDR1 SNHLY and CDR2 FYNNEI. The germline V and J ends were trimmed by 5 bases and 11 bases, with 19 bases remaining between them. The CDR3 is 15 amino acids. The CDR3 region is CASSYRDSYNPPLHF. The CDR3 DNA sequence: TGTGCCAGCAGTTACCGGGATAGCTACAATCCACCCCTCCACTTT.

The chain employs TRBV18 and TRBJ2-3; D might be TRBD2 (5 bases). The V gene's germline CDR1 is KGHSH and CDR2 LQKENI. The CDR3 is made up of 16 amino acids. With 2 bases removed from V and 3 bases from J, the gap between germline ends came to 15 bases. The CDR3 protein is CASSPSKVSGTDTQYF. CDR3 nucleotides: TGTGCCAGCTCACCATCAAAAGTCTCGGGGACAGATACGCAGTATTTT.

This clone has just a few counts. V gene TRBV4-1 combines with J gene TRBJ1-3; the D is unclear. V lost 3 bases and J lost 3, with 6 bases in between. This CDR3 is 13 amino acids long. Germline assignment: CDR1 MGHRA and CDR2 YSYEKL. CDR3 sequence reads: CASSQQVGNTIYF. CDR3 sequence (DNA): TGCGCCAGCAGCCAGCAGGTTGGAAACACCATATATTTT.

This clone was recorded once. The V gene is TRBV10-3, the J gene TRBJ1-1; no firm D call. V was shortened by 10 bases and J by 7 bases, with 16 bases between the two germline ends. The V gene's germline CDR1 is ENHRY and CDR2 SYGVKD. The CDR3 extends over 12 amino acids. The CDR3 region is CATQQANFEAFF. CDR3 sequence (DNA): TGTGCCACCCAGCAGGCGAACTTTGAAGCTTTCTTT.